The table lists the clone carrying this TCR beta chain with many counts. Its antigen is undetermined. Using RNA template, CDR3s of TCR alpha and beta were amplified with iRepertoire arm-PCR. One entry per CDR3 protein results from TCRdb running MiXCR on the multiplex PCR reads. The data contain under 130,000 distinct CDR3 sequences, 25% to 35% of them singletons. This specimen belongs to a study of glioma-infiltrating T cells. The CDR3 runs to 14 residues. Germline V gene sequence: CDR1 SNHLY, CDR2 FYNNEI. The V end was cut by 6 bases, the J end by 3 bases, with 13 bases between. Study-wide results and caveats: Above-expected tissue-blood divergence occurred in all gliomas, most in low-grade ones.

The receptor was isolated from a human donor with low-grade glioma or glioblastoma, undergoing nonglioma brain surgery, or in good health (not recorded which). This chain connects TRBV2 to TRBJ2-3; maybe TRBD1 (6 bases). Sequencing used glioma tissue, nonneoplastic brain tissue, or PBMCs (not recorded which). The DNA of the CDR3 is TGTGCCAGCAGGACGATTACAGGGACAGATACGCAGTATTTT. Encoded protein: CASRTITGTDTQYF.